This T cell receptor beta chain appears in the sequencing data of a study of T cell responses to AZD1222 COVID-19 vaccine. The study, taken as a whole, reports: Vaccine-related CD4 TCRs covered spike, predominating at 160-218 and 743-854.

Analyses pooled second doses at about 4 or about 12 weeks. The V gene's germline CDR1 is LNHDA and CDR2 SQIVND (reference sequence). The CDR3 sequence is 15 residues long. The V end was cut by 5 bases, the J end by 4 bases, with 12 bases between. Concerning this clone: As yet, its antigen is unknown.

The data were produced by immunoSEQ multiplex PCR, yet TCRdb's version contains in-frame clones alone and is incomplete. Among about 140,000 clones listed, 88% were seen once. The sequenced sample was peripheral blood, obtained 28 days after the second AZD1222 dose. The rearrangement uses TRBV19 and TRBJ1-6; D remains unclear. This TCR derives from an adult who received the AZD1222 COVID-19 vaccine. The CDR3 DNA reads as TGTGCCAGTAGTGGGATGCCGGATTATAATTCACCCCTCCACTTT. This sequence encodes CASSGMPDYNSPLHF.